The 20 T cell receptor beta chains presented below share a single source sample, sequenced in a study of vaccination and CD4 T cells after COVID-19. Time point denoted: late sampling 161 to 241 days after vaccination in a few convalescent patients. The treatment denotes: approximately 10-day PBMC culture with coronavirus spike peptide pools or control peptides (ViraFEST assay). Their cognate antigens are unknown. The study sequenced cultured CD4+ T cell DNA using the Oncomine TCR Beta short-read assay. TCRdb called the PCR reads again in MiXCR, with one record for every CDR3 protein. The sample lists about 17,000 distinct CDR3 sequences, approximately 50% occurring once. Specimen: CD4+ T cells from blood, cultured in vitro, collected about 7 months after SARS-CoV-2 vaccination. The receptors stem from a human donor who had recovered from COVID-19.

This sequence joins TRBV20-1 and TRBJ2-5; the match to TRBD1 covers 11 bases. The CDR3 has 14 residues. CDR1 and CDR2 (germline): DFQATT, SNEGSKA (reference sequence). The trim removed 5 bases at V and 5 bases at J, leaving 7 bases unmatched. The CDR3: CSAGQGAEWETQYF. The CDR3 DNA reads as TGCAGTGCTGGACAGGGGGCAGAGTGGGAGACCCAGTACTTC.

This clonotype was seen a single time. The CDR3 sequence is CSASKGYEQYF. The CDR3 coding sequence is TGCAGTGCTAGTAAGGGATACGAGCAGTACTTC. The chain combines TRBV20-1 with TRBJ2-7; no clear D gene. This CDR3 is built from 11 residues. Looked up from germline, CDR1 is DFQATT and CDR2 is SNEGSKA (reference sequence). The V end was cut by 3 bases, the J end by 4 bases, with 7 bases between.

In its sample, this clonotype was seen once. The J gene is TRBJ2-5, the V gene TRBV20-1; 9 positions agree with TRBD2. The germline CDR1 and CDR2 sequences are DFQATT and SNEGSKA (reference sequence). V lost 0 bases to trimming and J lost 5 bases; unmatched junction nucleotides: 7. CDR3 size: 15 residues. The CDR3 sequence is CSARDESGGRETQYF. CDR3 sequence (DNA): TGCAGTGCTAGAGATGAAAGCGGGGGGAGGGAGACCCAGTACTTC.

This clonotype has just a few counts. The CDR3 region has the DNA TGCAGTGCTAGTACAGGGTTGAACACTGAAGCTTTCTTT. This sequence encodes CSASTGLNTEAFF. The chain uses TRBV20-1 and TRBJ1-1, with D perhaps TRBD1 (6 bases). V gave up 3 bases and J gave up 0 bases, with 8 bases separating them. This CDR3 spans 13 amino acids. Germline V gene sequence: CDR1 DFQATT, CDR2 SNEGSKA (reference sequence).

The V and J genes are TRBV19 and TRBJ1-2; D uncertain. CDR1 and CDR2 from the germline V gene are LNHDA and SQIVND (reference sequence). This CDR3 region has 14 residues. V lost 3 bases and J lost 1, with 9 bases in between. The CDR3 DNA sequence: TGTGCCAGTAGTATGAGTCACAGTAACTATGGCTACACCTTC. Amino acids: CASSMSHSNYGYTF.

V usage is TRBV7-9 and J usage is TRBJ1-1, with 7 positions matching TRBD1. Germline-derived CDR1 and CDR2 are SEHNR and FQNEAQ (reference sequence). Unmatched junction bases numbered 3, after V lost 5 bases and J lost 3 bases. The CDR3 sequence is 13 residues long. CDR3 coding DNA: TGTGCCAGCAGCCAGGACAGGTACACTGAAGCTTTCTTT. Translating it yields CASSQDRYTEAFF.

CDR3 sequence (DNA): TGTGCCACCAGCAGAGGCGGGGGAGGGCAAAAGCTCGAGCAGTACTTC. Its translation: CATSRGGGGQKLEQYF. The rearrangement links TRBV15 to TRBJ2-7, with 7 nucleotides matching TRBD2. The CDR3 is 16 amino acids. V was clipped by 1 base and J by 6 bases; unmatched bases: 12. Germline CDR1 reads LNHNV; CDR2 reads YYDKDF (reference sequence).

This clonotype has just a few counts. The gene calls are TRBV7-3 and TRBJ2-1, with 7 bases aligning to TRBD2. Germline V gene data show CDR1 as SGHTA and CDR2 as FQGTGA. V lost 6 bases, J lost 3 bases, and 11 bases stayed unmatched. The CDR3 is made up of 16 amino acids. CDR3 DNA: TGTGCCAGCAGTCGCGGACTAGACTGGGGCTACAATGAGCAGTTCTTC. It is translated as CASSRGLDWGYNEQFF. Based on the CDR3 plus reference TRBV7-3 and TRBJ2-1, the full variable domain is GAGVSQTPSNKVTEKGKYVELRCDPISGHTALYWYRQSLGQGPEFLIYFQGTGAADDSGLPNDRFFAVRPEGSVSTLKIQRTERGDSAVYLCASSRGLDWGYNEQFFGPGTRLTVL.

A word on this clonotype: One junction end disagrees with the germline gene, perhaps due to a read error. V is TRBV20-1 and J is TRBJ2-7; 10 positions agree with TRBD2. CDR1 is DFQATT, CDR2 SNEGSKA, per germline (reference sequence). This CDR3 comprises 18 residues. The CDR3 spells CSAAAGGWSGGASHEQYF. In DNA form, the CDR3 reads TGCAGTGCTGCCGCCGGGGGTTGGAGCGGGGGGGCCTCCCACGAGCAGTACTTC.

This clonotype appeared a few times. The chain combines TRBV5-5 with TRBJ2-5; TRBD1 matches 11 bases. The length of the CDR3 is 14 residues. V was pared by 4 bases and J by 5 bases, with 4 bases of the junction left unmatched. Germline V CDR1 and CDR2: SGHKS, YYEKEE (reference sequence). CDR3 amino acids: CASSRTGGGETQYF. The CDR3 DNA sequence: TGTGCCAGCAGCCGGACAGGGGGCGGTGAGACCCAGTACTTC.

The chain uses TRBV20-1 and TRBJ2-1; 8 nucleotides line up with TRBD2. Trimming removed 6 bases from V and 6 bases from J; junction bases left unmatched: 34. Per germline, CDR1 DFQATT and CDR2 SNEGSKA (reference sequence). This CDR3 is built from 22 residues. The CDR3 DNA is TGCAGTGCCCTTAAGCGGGAGTGGGGGAAGTGGATAGTCCGTCGGGGGGGCAATGAGCAGTTCTTC. Translation gives CSALKREWGKWIVRRGGNEQFF.

The chain links TRBV29-1 to TRBJ2-5; D is unresolved. The germline V gene encodes CDR1 SQVTM and CDR2 ANQGSEA. The CDR3 spans 13 residues. Trimming shortened V by 0 bases and J by 5 bases, and 10 bases separated the two germline ends. DNA for the CDR3: TGCAGCGTTGAAGAGCCTTCTCGGGAGACCCAGTACTTC. Translated: CSVEEPSRETQYF.

The chain combines TRBV19 with TRBJ2-7; D tentatively fits TRBD1 or TRBD2 (5 bases each). The V end was cut by 6 bases, the J end by 6 bases, with 21 bases between. The CDR3 contains 15 residues. Looked up from germline, CDR1 is LNHDA and CDR2 is SQIVND (reference sequence). For the CDR3, the DNA is TGTGCCAGTAGAAGGTACGGGGACCCGTTGTTCGAGCAGTACTTC. Residues: CASRRYGDPLFEQYF. The whole variable domain, filled in from reference TRBV19 and TRBJ2-7, reads DGGITQSPKYLFRKEGQNVTLSCEQNLNHDAMYWYRQDPGQGLRLIYYSQIVNDFQKGDIAEGYSVSREKKESFPLTVTSAQKNPTAFYLCASRRYGDPLFEQYFGPGTRLTVT.

The chain joins TRBV6-5 to TRBJ1-1, with 7 bases lining up with TRBD1. Germline values: CDR1 MNHEY, CDR2 SVGAGI. This CDR3 region has 14 residues. With V trimmed by 2 bases and J by 0 bases, 0 bases remained unmatched. Written as DNA, the CDR3 is TGTGCCAGCAGTTACAGGGGGCTGAACACTGAAGCTTTCTTT. This gives the protein CASSYRGLNTEAFF.

The J gene is TRBJ1-4, the V gene TRBV20-1, with D possibly TRBD1 on 6 matching bases. CDR1 and CDR2 (germline): DFQATT, SNEGSKA (reference sequence). V gave up 3 bases and J gave up 7 bases, with 9 bases separating them. This CDR3 contains 12 residues. CDR3 region: CSARVRGEKLFF. DNA of the CDR3: TGCAGTGCTAGGGTCAGGGGTGAAAAACTGTTTTTT.

The V gene is TRBV4-1, the J gene TRBJ1-5; tentative D call: TRBD1 (5 bases). CDR1 MGHRA and CDR2 YSYEKL come from the germline V gene. This CDR3 is built from 15 residues. Trimming took 3 bases from V and 2 from J, leaving 11 bases between them. CDR3 coding DNA: TGCGCCAGCAGCCAGAGGGGATTTGGCAATCAGCCCCAGCATTTT. Protein sequence: CASSQRGFGNQPQHF.

This chain's CDR3 is CASSFKTATDTQYF. DNA for the CDR3: TGTGCCAGCAGCTTTAAGACAGCCACAGATACGCAGTATTTT. The chain joins TRBV5-5 to TRBJ2-3; a weak D match, TRBD1 (5 bases). This CDR3 is built from 14 residues. In germline, CDR1 is SGHKS, CDR2 YYEKEE (reference sequence). With 2 bases removed from V and 2 bases from J, the gap between germline ends came to 9 bases.

The chain combines TRBV7-9 with TRBJ2-2, with 7 bases identical to TRBD2. This CDR3 comprises 15 residues. The trim removed 3 bases at V and 5 bases at J, leaving 6 bases unmatched. Germline V gene lookup returns CDR1 SEHNR and CDR2 FQNEAQ (reference sequence). The DNA for the CDR3 is TGTGCCAGCAGCTTTTGGGGCGGGGGAACCGGGGAGCTGTTTTTT. Its translation is CASSFWGGGTGELFF.

The chain recombines TRBV27 with TRBJ2-7, with 8 bases that match TRBD2. Germline V gives CDR1 MNHEY, CDR2 SMNVEV (reference sequence). CDR3 length: 16 residues. V was pared by 5 bases and J by 4 bases, with 13 bases of the junction left unmatched. CDR3 in amino acids: CASSPFGIAGMYEQYF. As DNA, the CDR3 is TGTGCCAGCAGTCCCTTCGGGATAGCGGGGATGTACGAGCAGTACTTC.

The chain recombines TRBV6-5 with TRBJ1-2; 8 bases are shared with TRBD1. J was trimmed by 4 bases and V by 7 bases; bases with no gene match: 14. The CDR3 covers 16 residues. Germline values: CDR1 MNHEY, CDR2 SVGAGI. CDR3 DNA: TGTGCCAGCACCTACTCCGGACAGGGTTTCAGCTATGGCTACACCTTC. It encodes CASTYSGQGFSYGYTF.